In its sample, the clone carrying this T cell receptor (beta chain) was seen many times. As yet, its antigen is unknown. Losses at the gene ends were 4 bases for V and 1 base for J; bases not matched to a gene: 10. The CDR3 runs to 17 residues. Germline CDR1 and CDR2: SGHDT and YYEEEE. The data are from a study of T-cell memory formation after mild COVID-19. Study conclusions and caveats: Certain responding clones were present in pre-infection memory, suggesting participation of cross-reactive memory.

TCRdb called the 5' RACE reads again in MiXCR, with one record for every CDR3 protein. The table records around 470,000 distinct CDR3 sequences, 15% to 25% of them present only once. This chain links TRBV5-6 with TRBJ2-1; 8 positions agree with TRBD2. The origin of this receptor is an adult woman who had mild COVID-19 (a few samples of this study predate the infection). Cell type and time point are not known. Sequenced input: PBMCs or a T cell subset sorted from them (not recorded which). The CDR3 here is CASSGSEGLVSYNEQFF. CDR3 nucleotides: TGTGCCAGCAGCGGATCGGAGGGACTAGTGTCCTACAATGAGCAGTTCTTC.